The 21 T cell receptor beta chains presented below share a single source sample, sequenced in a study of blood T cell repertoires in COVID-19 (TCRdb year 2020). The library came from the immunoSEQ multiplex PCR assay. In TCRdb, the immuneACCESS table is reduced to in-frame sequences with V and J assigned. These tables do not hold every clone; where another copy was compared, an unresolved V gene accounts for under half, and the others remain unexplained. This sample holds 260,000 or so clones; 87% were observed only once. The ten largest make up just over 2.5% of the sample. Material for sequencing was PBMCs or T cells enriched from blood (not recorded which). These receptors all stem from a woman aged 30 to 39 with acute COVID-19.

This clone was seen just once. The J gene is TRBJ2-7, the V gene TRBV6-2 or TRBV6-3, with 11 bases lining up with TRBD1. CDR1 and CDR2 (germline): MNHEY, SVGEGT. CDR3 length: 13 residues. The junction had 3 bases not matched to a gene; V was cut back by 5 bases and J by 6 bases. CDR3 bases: TGTGCCAGCAGTCCGGGACAGGGGGGCGAGCAGTACTTC. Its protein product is CASSPGQGGEQYF.

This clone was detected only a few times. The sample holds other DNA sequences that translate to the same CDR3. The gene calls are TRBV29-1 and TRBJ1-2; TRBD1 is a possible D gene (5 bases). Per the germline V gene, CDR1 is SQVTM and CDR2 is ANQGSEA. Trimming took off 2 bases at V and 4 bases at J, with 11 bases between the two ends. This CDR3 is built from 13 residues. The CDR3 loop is CSVESGDTYGYTF. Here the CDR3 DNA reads TGCAGCGTTGAATCGGGGGATACCTATGGCTACACCTTC.

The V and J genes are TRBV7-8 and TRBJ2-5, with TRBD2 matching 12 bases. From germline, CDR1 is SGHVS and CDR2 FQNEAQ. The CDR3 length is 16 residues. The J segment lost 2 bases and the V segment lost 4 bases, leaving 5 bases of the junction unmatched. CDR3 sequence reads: CASSYLAGGIQETQYF. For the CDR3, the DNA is TGTGCCAGCAGCTACCTAGCGGGGGGGATACAAGAGACCCAGTACTTC. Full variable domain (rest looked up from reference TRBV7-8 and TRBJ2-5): GAGVSQSPRYKVAKRGQDVALRCDPISGHVSLFWYQQALGQGPEFLTYFQNEAQLDKSGLPSDRFFAERPEGSVSTLKIQRTQQEDSAVYLCASSYLAGGIQETQYFGPGTRLLVL.

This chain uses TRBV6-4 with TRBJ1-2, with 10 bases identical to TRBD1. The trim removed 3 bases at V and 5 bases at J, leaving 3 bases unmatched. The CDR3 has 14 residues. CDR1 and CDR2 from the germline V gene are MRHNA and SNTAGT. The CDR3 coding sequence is TGTGCCAGCAGTGAAGGACAGGGGGAGTATGGCTACACCTTC. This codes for CASSEGQGEYGYTF.

The CDR3 DNA reads as TGTGCCAGCAGCCAAGACGGGACAGGGATTTTAGACACTGAAGCTTTCTTT. Its protein product is CASSQDGTGILDTEAFF. The gene calls are TRBV3-1 (or the pseudogene TRBV3-2) and TRBJ1-1; TRBD1 agrees at 9 bases. The CDR3 is 17 amino acids. Trimming removed 0 bases from V and 3 bases from J; junction bases left unmatched: 8. CDR1 is LGHDT, CDR2 YNNKEL, per germline (reference sequence).

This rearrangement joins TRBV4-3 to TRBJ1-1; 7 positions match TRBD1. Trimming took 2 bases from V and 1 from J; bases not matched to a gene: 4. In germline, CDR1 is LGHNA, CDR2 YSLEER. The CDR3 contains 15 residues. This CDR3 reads CASSQQRDRNTEAFF. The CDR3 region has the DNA TGCGCCAGCAGCCAACAACGGGACAGGAACACTGAAGCTTTCTTT.

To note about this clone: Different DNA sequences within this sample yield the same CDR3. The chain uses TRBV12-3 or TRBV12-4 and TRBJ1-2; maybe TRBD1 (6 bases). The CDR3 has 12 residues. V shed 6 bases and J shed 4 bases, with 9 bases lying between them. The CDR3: CASSQTGYGYTF. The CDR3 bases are TGTGCCAGCAGCCAGACAGGCTATGGCTACACCTTC.

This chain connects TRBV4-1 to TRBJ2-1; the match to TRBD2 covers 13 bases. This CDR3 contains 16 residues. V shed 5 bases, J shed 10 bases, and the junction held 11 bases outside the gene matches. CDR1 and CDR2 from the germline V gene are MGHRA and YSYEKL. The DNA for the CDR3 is TGCGCCAGCAGCACTCGACTAGCGGGGGGACCCGACGAGCAGTTCTTC. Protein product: CASSTRLAGGPDEQFF.

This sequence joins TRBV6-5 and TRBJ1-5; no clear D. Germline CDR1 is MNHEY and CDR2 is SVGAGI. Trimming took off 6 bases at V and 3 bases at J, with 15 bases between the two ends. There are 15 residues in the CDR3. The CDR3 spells CASRDGDDNNQPQHF. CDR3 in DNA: TGTGCCAGCAGGGACGGGGATGACAACAATCAGCCCCAGCATTTT.

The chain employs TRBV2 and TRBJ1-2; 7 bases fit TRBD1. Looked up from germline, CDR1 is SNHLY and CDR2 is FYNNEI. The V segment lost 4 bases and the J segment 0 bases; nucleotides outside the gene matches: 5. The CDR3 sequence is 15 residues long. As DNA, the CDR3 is TGTGCCAGCAGTGGAGGACAGGCTACTAACTATGGCTACACCTTC. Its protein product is CASSGGQATNYGYTF. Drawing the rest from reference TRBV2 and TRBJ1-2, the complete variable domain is EPEVTQTPSHQVTQMGQEVILRCVPISNHLYFYWYRQILGQKVEFLVSFYNNEISEKSEIFDDQFSVERPDGSNFTLKIRSTKLEDSAMYFCASSGGQATNYGYTFGSGTRLTVV.

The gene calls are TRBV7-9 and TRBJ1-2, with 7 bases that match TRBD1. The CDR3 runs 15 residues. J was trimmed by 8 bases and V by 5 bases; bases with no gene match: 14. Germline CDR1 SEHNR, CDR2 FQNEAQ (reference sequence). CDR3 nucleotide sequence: TGTGCCAGCAGCCCCGAGGACAGGCGGGCGGAAGGCTACACCTTC. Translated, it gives CASSPEDRRAEGYTF.

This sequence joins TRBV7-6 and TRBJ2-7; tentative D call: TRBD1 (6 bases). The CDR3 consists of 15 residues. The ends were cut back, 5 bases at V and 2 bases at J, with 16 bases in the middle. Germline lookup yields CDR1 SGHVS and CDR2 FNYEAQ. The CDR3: CASSPTGNPTYEQYF. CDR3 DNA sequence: TGTGCCAGCAGCCCCACAGGGAACCCCACCTACGAGCAGTACTTC.

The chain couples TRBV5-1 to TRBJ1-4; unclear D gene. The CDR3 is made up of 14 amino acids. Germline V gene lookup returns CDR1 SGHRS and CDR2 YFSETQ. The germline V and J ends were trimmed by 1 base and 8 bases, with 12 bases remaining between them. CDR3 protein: CASSLSGEREKLFF. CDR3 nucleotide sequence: TGCGCCAGCAGCTTGAGCGGGGAACGGGAAAAACTGTTTTTT.

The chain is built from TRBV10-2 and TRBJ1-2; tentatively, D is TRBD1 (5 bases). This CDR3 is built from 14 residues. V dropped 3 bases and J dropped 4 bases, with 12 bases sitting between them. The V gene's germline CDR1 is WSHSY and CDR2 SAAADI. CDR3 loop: CASSEPLRGYGYTF. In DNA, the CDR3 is TGCGCCAGCAGTGAACCCCTAAGGGGCTATGGCTACACCTTC.

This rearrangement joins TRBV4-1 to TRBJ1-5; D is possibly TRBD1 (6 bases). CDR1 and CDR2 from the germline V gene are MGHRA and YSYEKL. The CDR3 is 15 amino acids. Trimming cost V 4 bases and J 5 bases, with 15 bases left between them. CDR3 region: CASSRQDSADQPQHF. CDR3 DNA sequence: TGCGCCAGCAGCCGCCAGGACAGCGCGGATCAGCCCCAGCATTTT.

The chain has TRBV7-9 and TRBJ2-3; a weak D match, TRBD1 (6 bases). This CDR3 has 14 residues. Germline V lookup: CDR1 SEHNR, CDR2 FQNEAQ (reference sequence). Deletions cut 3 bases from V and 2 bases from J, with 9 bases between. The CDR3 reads CASSLGAHTDTQYF. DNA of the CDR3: TGTGCCAGCAGCTTGGGGGCCCACACAGATACGCAGTATTTT.

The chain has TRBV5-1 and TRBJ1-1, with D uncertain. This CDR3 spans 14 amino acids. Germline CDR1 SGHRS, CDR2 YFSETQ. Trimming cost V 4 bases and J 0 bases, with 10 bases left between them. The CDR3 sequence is CASSLDLMNTEAFF. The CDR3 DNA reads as TGCGCCAGCAGCCTAGACCTCATGAACACTGAAGCTTTCTTT.

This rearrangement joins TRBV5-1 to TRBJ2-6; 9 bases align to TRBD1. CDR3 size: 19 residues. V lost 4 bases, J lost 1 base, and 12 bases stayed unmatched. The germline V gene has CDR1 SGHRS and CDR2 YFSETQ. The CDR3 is CASSARDRDLSSGANVLTF. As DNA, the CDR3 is TGCGCCAGCAGCGCCCGGGACAGGGATTTGAGTTCTGGGGCCAACGTCCTGACTTTC. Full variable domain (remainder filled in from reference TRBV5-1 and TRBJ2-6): KAGVTQTPRYLIKTRGQQVTLSCSPISGHRSVSWYQQTPGQGLQFLFEYFSETQRNKGNFPGRFSGRQFSNSRSEMNVSTLELGDSALYLCASSARDRDLSSGANVLTFGAGSRLTVL.

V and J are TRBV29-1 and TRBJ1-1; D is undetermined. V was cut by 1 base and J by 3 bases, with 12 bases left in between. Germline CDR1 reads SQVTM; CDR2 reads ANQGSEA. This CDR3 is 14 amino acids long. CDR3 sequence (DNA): TGCAGCGTTGAAGTATGGGGAGTGTACACTGAAGCTTTCTTT. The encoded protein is CSVEVWGVYTEAFF. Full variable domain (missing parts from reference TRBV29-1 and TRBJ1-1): SAVISQKPSRDICQRGTSLTIQCQVDSQVTMMFWYRQQPGQSLTLIATANQGSEATYESGFVIDKFPISRPNLTFSTLTVSNMSPEDSSIYLCSVEVWGVYTEAFFGQGTRLTVV.

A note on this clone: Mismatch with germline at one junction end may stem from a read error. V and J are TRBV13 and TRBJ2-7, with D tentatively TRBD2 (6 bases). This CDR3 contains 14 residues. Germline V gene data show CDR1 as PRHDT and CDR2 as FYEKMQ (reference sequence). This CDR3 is CASSVGRGDYEQYF. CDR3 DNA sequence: TGTGCCAGCAGCGTAGGTCGCGGGGACTACGAGCAGTACTTC.

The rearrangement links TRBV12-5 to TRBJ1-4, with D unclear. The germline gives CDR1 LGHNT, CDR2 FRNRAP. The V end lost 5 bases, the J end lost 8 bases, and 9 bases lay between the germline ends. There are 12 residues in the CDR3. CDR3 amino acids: CASGPSGEKLFF. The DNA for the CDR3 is TGTGCTAGTGGTCCCTCCGGGGAAAAACTGTTTTTT.